These 24 T cell receptor beta chains were all obtained from the same sample, sequenced in a study of control samples from healthy donors and cancer patients. Sequencing used immunoSEQ multiplex PCR; TCRdb keeps in-frame clones, though not all of them. In the table there are more than 95,000 clones, around 82% of which are singletons. Sequenced sample: blood. The receptors were gathered from a woman in her forties or fifties in good health.

The chain is built from TRBV12-3 or TRBV12-4 and TRBJ2-1; no reliable D call. Trimming took 3 bases from V and 5 from J, leaving 8 bases between them. The CDR3 spans 13 residues. DNA for the CDR3: TGTGCCAGCAGTTTCACCTACAACAATGAGCAGTTCTTC. Protein product: CASSFTYNNEQFF.

This sequence joins TRBV6-2 or TRBV6-3 and TRBJ1-5; possible D gene TRBD1, 6 bases. The CDR3 loop spans 14 amino acids. Per germline, CDR1 MNHEY and CDR2 SVGEGT. V was shortened by 5 bases and J by 5 bases, with 13 bases between the two germline ends. CDR3 residues: CASSTGQPHQPQHF. Written as DNA, the CDR3 is TGTGCCAGCAGTACCGGACAGCCCCATCAGCCCCAGCATTTT.

Here the CDR3 reads CASSHNDRSESEAFF. CDR3 coding DNA: TGCGCCAGCAGCCATAATGACAGATCGGAAAGTGAAGCTTTCTTT. The chain links TRBV4-1 to TRBJ1-1; D may be TRBD1 (5 bases). Germline loops: CDR1 MGHRA, CDR2 YSYEKL. The CDR3 is made up of 15 amino acids. V shed 3 bases and J shed 7 bases, with 18 bases lying between them.

The chain has TRBV11-3 and TRBJ2-1; D unresolved. Between the trimmed V and J ends, which lost 5 bases and 0 bases, there was a span of 11 bases. The CDR3 is made up of 15 amino acids. Germline V lookup: CDR1 SGHNT, CDR2 YENEEA. The CDR3, as DNA: TGTGCCAGCAGCGGAAACAGCATCTCCTACAATGAGCAGTTCTTC. Amino acids: CASSGNSISYNEQFF.

In regard to this clone: Different DNA sequences within this sample yield the same CDR3. CDR3 sequence reads: CASSDNRGGNTGELFF. The CDR3 coding sequence is TGTGCCAGCAGTGACAACAGGGGGGGGAACACCGGGGAGCTGTTTTTT. The chain is built from TRBV28 and TRBJ2-2; tentatively, D is TRBD1 (8 bases). The length of the CDR3 is 16 residues. CDR1 is MDHEN and CDR2 is SYDVKM in the germline V gene. The V and J ends lost 5 bases and 1 base respectively, with 14 bases between them. The variable domain in full, with the rest retrieved from reference TRBV28 and TRBJ2-2, is DVKVTQSSRYLVKRTGEKVFLECVQDMDHENMFWYRQDPGLGLRLIYFSYDVKMKEKGDIPEGYSVSREKKERFSLILESASTNQTSMYLCASSDNRGGNTGELFFGEGSRLTVL.

V usage is TRBV6-6 and J usage is TRBJ1-2; 7 bases agree with TRBD1. Germline trimming cut 6 bases from V and 3 bases from J; bases unmatched to any gene: 7. This CDR3 is 14 amino acids long. CDR1 is MNHNY and CDR2 is SVGAGI in the germline V gene (reference sequence). The chain's CDR3 is CASSLTGTYYGYTF. The CDR3 DNA sequence: TGTGCCAGCAGCTTGACAGGGACCTACTATGGCTACACCTTC.

The chain combines TRBV7-2 with TRBJ2-1; 12 nucleotides agree with TRBD2. The CDR3 covers 18 residues. CDR1 is SGHTA and CDR2 is FQGNSA in the germline V gene. V trimming: 2 bases; J trimming: 0 bases; junction bases outside the gene matches: 5. For the CDR3, the DNA is TGTGCCAGCAGCTTATCACTAGCGGGGGGCGGCTCCTACAATGAGCAGTTCTTC. Protein: CASSLSLAGGGSYNEQFF.

The chain uses TRBV29-1 and TRBJ2-3, with D maybe TRBD1 (5 bases). The CDR3 sequence is 12 residues long. V lost 8 bases and J 3 bases, leaving 12 bases between the germline ends. Germline assignment: CDR1 SQVTM and CDR2 ANQGSEA. The CDR3 coding sequence is TGCAGCATCGGACACGGGACAGATACGCAGTATTTT. Encoded protein: CSIGHGTDTQYF.

The V call is TRBV18, the J call TRBJ2-3, with 9 bases aligning to TRBD2. From germline, CDR1 is KGHSH and CDR2 LQKENI. The CDR3 has 18 amino acids. V was pared by 4 bases and J by 2 bases, with 13 bases of the junction left unmatched. DNA for the CDR3: TGTGCCAGCTCACACATTAGCGGGAGCGATGCGGACACAGATACGCAGTATTTT. This encodes CASSHISGSDADTDTQYF.

The chain recombines TRBV9 with TRBJ1-1, with D possibly being TRBD1 (6 bases). CDR1 SGDLS and CDR2 YYNGEE come from the germline V gene. V was cut by 3 bases and J by 2 bases, with 8 bases left in between. The CDR3 spans 13 residues. In DNA, the CDR3 is TGTGCCAGCAGCGCGACAGGAAACACTGAAGCTTTCTTT. Amino acid sequence: CASSATGNTEAFF.

The V call is TRBV7-2, the J call TRBJ2-7; 9 positions match TRBD1. The CDR3 is made up of 14 amino acids. V dropped 2 bases and J dropped 7; count of bases not matched to a gene: 6. Germline V gives CDR1 SGHTA, CDR2 FQGNSA. The CDR3 protein is CASSLPYRGREQYF. For the CDR3, the DNA is TGTGCCAGCAGCTTACCCTACAGGGGGCGAGAGCAGTACTTC.

This sequence joins TRBV5-8 and TRBJ2-5; the D gene is possibly TRBD2 (6 bases). The length of the CDR3 is 15 residues. Germline V gene sequence: CDR1 SGHTS, CDR2 YDEGEE. Trimming took 0 bases from V and 1 from J, leaving 10 bases between them. CDR3 amino acids: CASSLGLDIQETQYF. The CDR3 region has the DNA TGTGCCAGCAGCTTGGGACTAGACATCCAAGAGACCCAGTACTTC.

The chain uses TRBV19 and TRBJ2-1, with 11 bases fitting TRBD1. The V and J ends lost 2 bases and 9 bases, in that order; junction bases with no gene match: 3. Germline values: CDR1 LNHDA, CDR2 SQIVND (reference sequence). This CDR3 has 14 residues. The DNA for the CDR3 is TGTGCCAGTAGTATAAGGGGACAGGGGGTTGAGCAGTTCTTC. It codes for CASSIRGQGVEQFF.

In this sample, this clone turned up once. The chain links TRBV9 to TRBJ1-2; no firm D call. The CDR3 extends over 14 amino acids. From germline, CDR1 is SGDLS and CDR2 YYNGEE. V gave up 4 bases and J gave up 1 base, with 11 bases separating them. The CDR3 here is CASSPPGVNYGYTF. For the CDR3, the DNA is TGTGCCAGCAGCCCCCCGGGCGTTAACTATGGCTACACCTTC. Full variable domain (remainder filled in from reference TRBV9 and TRBJ1-2): DSGVTQTPKHLITATGQRVTLRCSPRSGDLSVYWYQQSLDQGLQFLIQYYNGEERAKGNILERFSAQQFPDLHSELNLSSLELGDSALYFCASSPPGVNYGYTFGSGTRLTVV.

The chain carries TRBV20-1 and TRBJ1-1; unclear D gene. Germline V gives CDR1 DFQATT, CDR2 SNEGSKA (reference sequence). The CDR3 runs to 11 residues. V was clipped by 7 bases and J by 4 bases, with 10 bases between them. CDR3 nucleotides: TGCAGTGGCAAAGGTCCCACTGAAGCTTTCTTT. It is translated as CSGKGPTEAFF.

The V gene is TRBV7-9, the J gene TRBJ1-6; D uncertain. Germline V gene sequence: CDR1 SEHNR, CDR2 FQNEAQ (reference sequence). The CDR3 contains 14 residues. V was pared by 3 bases and J by 5 bases, with 8 bases between. CDR3 residues: CASSLSGNNSPLHF. The CDR3 DNA follows: TGTGCCAGCAGCTTGTCGGGGAATAATTCACCCCTCCACTTT.

This chain uses TRBV9 with TRBJ2-1; D is ambiguous. CDR1 and CDR2 from the germline V gene are SGDLS and YYNGEE. The CDR3 loop spans 16 amino acids. Trimming shortened V by 1 base and J by 4 bases, and 15 bases separated the two germline ends. CDR3 in amino acids: CASSVLVGSEYNEQFF. CDR3 nucleotide sequence: TGTGCCAGCAGCGTATTAGTGGGTTCCGAATACAATGAGCAGTTCTTC.

This chain joins TRBV11-3 and TRBJ1-2; no clear D. V was shortened by 1 base and J by 3 bases, with 15 bases between the two germline ends. The CDR3 runs to 16 residues. Germline CDR1 is SGHNT and CDR2 is YENEEA. The CDR3 sequence: CASSLGPTSSHYGYTF. CDR3 DNA sequence: TGTGCCAGCAGCTTAGGCCCGACATCCTCACACTATGGCTACACCTTC.

This sequence joins TRBV10-3 and TRBJ1-1; the D gene is possibly TRBD1 (6 bases). V gave up 0 bases and J gave up 4 bases, with 9 bases separating them. The CDR3 consists of 14 residues. Germline assignment: CDR1 ENHRY and CDR2 SYGVKD. This chain's CDR3 is CAISESGGGTEAFF. The CDR3 DNA sequence: TGTGCCATCAGTGAGTCAGGGGGGGGCACTGAAGCTTTCTTT.

The gene calls are TRBV15 and TRBJ2-5; D possibly uses TRBD1 or TRBD2 (7 bases each). The CDR3 has 13 residues. Per germline, CDR1 LNHNV and CDR2 YYDKDF (reference sequence). Trimming stripped 6 bases from V and 5 bases from J, with 13 bases between. CDR3 loop: CATRGGGEETQYF. The DNA of the CDR3 is TGTGCCACCAGGGGAGGGGGCGAGGAGACCCAGTACTTC.

V usage is TRBV11-3 and J usage is TRBJ2-5; D gene ambiguous. CDR3 length equals 14 residues. Trimming left V 1 base short and J 5 bases short, with 11 bases between. Germline V gene sequence: CDR1 SGHNT, CDR2 YENEEA. The CDR3 is CASSLGSAHETQYF. The DNA for the CDR3 is TGTGCCAGCAGCTTAGGGTCAGCCCATGAGACCCAGTACTTC.

V and J are TRBV5-5 and TRBJ2-3; TRBD1 matches 10 bases. The length of the CDR3 is 15 residues. CDR1 and CDR2 (germline): SGHKS, YYEKEE (reference sequence). Trimming removed 5 bases from V and 3 bases from J; junction bases left unmatched: 6. DNA of the CDR3: TGTGCCAGCAGGGGACAGGGGACGTCAACAGATACGCAGTATTTT. This translates into CASRGQGTSTDTQYF. Variable domain in full (rest from reference TRBV5-5 and TRBJ2-3): DAGVTQSPTHLIKTRGQQVTLRCSPISGHKSVSWYQQVLGQGPQFIFQYYEKEERGRGNFPDRFSARQFPNYSSELNVNALLLGDSALYLCASRGQGTSTDTQYFGPGTRLTVL.

This chain uses TRBV28 with TRBJ1-4, with D perhaps matching TRBD1 (6 bases). V was pared by 6 bases and J by 3 bases, with 14 bases between. Germline lookup yields CDR1 MDHEN and CDR2 SYDVKM. The CDR3 spans 15 residues. Here the CDR3 reads CASRLTGFANEKLFF. CDR3 DNA sequence: TGTGCCAGCAGGCTAACAGGGTTCGCTAATGAAAAACTGTTTTTT.

This chain uses TRBV11-3 with TRBJ2-5, with 9 bases fitting TRBD2. The germline V gene has CDR1 SGHNT and CDR2 YENEEA. This CDR3 has 14 residues. Germline trimming cut 0 bases from V and 5 bases from J; bases unmatched to any gene: 1. CDR3 residues: CASSLEAGGETQYF. In nucleotides, the CDR3 is TGTGCCAGCAGCTTAGAGGCGGGAGGGGAGACCCAGTACTTC.